The 13 T cell receptor beta chains below all came from one sample that was sequenced in a study of T cell repertoires in cytomegalovirus infection. Antigens of these TCRs are unknown. Each CDR3 protein is one row after TCRdb ran MiXCR on the reads. The data hold under 90,000 distinct CDR3 sequences, with roughly 44% observed a single time. The sample consisted of CD8+ T cells from cultured PBMCs, taken from culture after CMV antigen stimulation. These TCRs come from a human donor in good health (CMV status not recorded). Some clones in this sample may be carry-over from other donors' samples.

The CDR3 reads CASRPSGGWYNEQFF. CDR3 nucleotide sequence: TGTGCCAGCAGACCCAGCGGGGGTTGGTACAATGAGCAGTTCTTC. The chain couples TRBV2 to TRBJ2-1, with 8 bases lining up with TRBD2. The CDR3 runs 15 residues. From germline, CDR1 is SNHLY and CDR2 FYNNEI. The ends lost 6 bases at V and 4 bases at J; junction bases unmatched: 8.

V and J are TRBV4-1 and TRBJ2-7; D is perhaps TRBD1 or TRBD2 (5 bases each). Germline CDR1 is MGHRA and CDR2 is YSYEKL. V lost 0 bases to trimming and J lost 0 bases, with 9 bases between them. The CDR3 consists of 15 residues. CDR3 region: CASSQEGVSSYEQYF. The CDR3 DNA reads as TGCGCCAGCAGCCAAGAGGGGGTCAGCTCCTACGAGCAGTACTTC.

This sequence joins TRBV18 and TRBJ2-2, with unresolved D. V was trimmed by 2 bases and J by 3 bases, leaving 7 bases between them. Germline V lookup: CDR1 KGHSH, CDR2 LQKENI. This CDR3 is 14 amino acids long. The CDR3 loop is CASSPTDHTGELFF. Here the CDR3 DNA reads TGTGCCAGCTCACCAACGGATCACACCGGGGAGCTGTTTTTT.

Concerning this clonotype: At one end, the junction sequence differs from germline, possibly due to a read error. The V call is TRBV7-2, the J call TRBJ2-4; a possible D gene is TRBD2 (5 bases). This CDR3 contains 16 residues. Germline V gives CDR1 SGHTA, CDR2 FQGNSA. The CDR3 DNA reads TGTGCCAGCAGCCATTACGGGGAAAAGGCCAGAAACATTCAGTACTTC. Translating gives CASSHYGEKARNIQYF.

In this sample, this clonotype turned up a few times. J is TRBJ2-4 and V is TRBV7-8; possible D gene TRBD2, 5 bases. The ends were cut back, 1 base at V and 0 bases at J, with 22 bases in the middle. The CDR3 sequence is 20 residues long. Germline V gives CDR1 SGHVS, CDR2 FQNEAQ. The CDR3 DNA reads as TGTGCCAGCAGCTTAGGGGAGTCCCCCTCTGAAATCCTAGCCAAAAACATTCAGTACTTC. The encoded protein is CASSLGESPSEILAKNIQYF.

The genes are TRBV7-8 and TRBJ2-7; D is perhaps TRBD2 (5 bases). The V gene's germline CDR1 is SGHVS and CDR2 FQNEAQ. The CDR3 is 15 residues long. V gave up 5 bases and J gave up 2 bases, with 16 bases separating them. Here the CDR3 reads CASSPGLSGTYEQYF. DNA of the CDR3: TGTGCCAGCAGCCCTGGTCTCTCCGGGACCTACGAGCAGTACTTC.

This clonotype was seen more than once but under ten times. The rearrangement joins TRBV27 to TRBJ2-3; tentative D call: TRBD2 (5 bases). CDR1 and CDR2 from the germline V gene are MNHEY and SMNVEV (reference sequence). This CDR3 region has 16 residues. Trimming removed 3 bases from V and 2 bases from J, with 15 bases in between. Here the CDR3 reads CASSFGSSEYTDTQYF. The CDR3 region has the DNA TGTGCCAGCAGTTTTGGTAGTAGCGAGTACACAGATACGCAGTATTTT.

This clonotype was seen a handful of times. The gene calls are TRBV7-2 and TRBJ2-5, with TRBD2 matching over 9 bases. The ends lost 8 bases at V and 5 bases at J; junction bases unmatched: 6. The V gene's germline CDR1 is SGHTA and CDR2 FQGNSA. This CDR3 spans 13 amino acids. CDR3 in amino acids: CASLGLARETQYF. CDR3 in DNA: TGTGCCAGCCTGGGACTAGCAAGGGAGACCCAGTACTTC.

V is TRBV4-1 and J is TRBJ2-7; 8 bases align to TRBD1. This CDR3 is built from 15 residues. V shed 1 base, J shed 3 bases, and the junction held 5 bases outside the gene matches. Germline V lookup: CDR1 MGHRA, CDR2 YSYEKL. The CDR3 DNA follows: TGCGCCAGCAGCCAAGCTTCTGGACAGGGCTACGAGCAGTACTTC. It encodes CASSQASGQGYEQYF.

This clonotype was seen a handful of times. V gene TRBV7-8 combines with J gene TRBJ1-4, with 10 bases fitting TRBD1. Germline V lookup: CDR1 SGHVS, CDR2 FQNEAQ. The CDR3 is 14 residues long. V dropped 5 bases and J dropped 7; count of bases not matched to a gene: 4. CDR3 loop: CASSMDRGFEKLFF. DNA for the CDR3: TGTGCCAGCAGCATGGACAGGGGGTTTGAAAAACTGTTTTTT.

The sample holds one count of this clonotype. The chain links TRBV20-1 to TRBJ2-1, with no clear D. This CDR3 spans 13 amino acids. The V gene lost 0 bases and the J gene lost 3 bases, with 6 bases spanning the gap. From germline, CDR1 is DFQATT and CDR2 SNEGSKA (reference sequence). The DNA of the CDR3 is TGCAGTGCTAGAGATACCGTCTACAATGAGCAGTTCTTC. Protein sequence: CSARDTVYNEQFF.

The chain's CDR3 is CASSQEGQPQHF. As DNA, the CDR3 is TGCGCCAGCAGCCAAGAGGGTCAGCCCCAGCATTTT. This chain uses TRBV4-1 with TRBJ1-5; no reliable D call. The CDR3 totals 12 residues. Between the trimmed V and J ends, which lost 0 bases and 6 bases, there was a span of 3 bases. Germline V gives CDR1 MGHRA, CDR2 YSYEKL.

In its sample, this clonotype was seen once. The chain links TRBV24-1 to TRBJ2-2, with 7 bases lining up with TRBD1. Trimming took 10 bases from V and 6 from J; bases not matched to a gene: 7. The CDR3 extends over 13 amino acids. Germline values: CDR1 KGHDR, CDR2 SFDVKD. The CDR3 protein is CATGTGVSGELFF. CDR3 in DNA: TGTGCCACGGGCACAGGGGTCTCCGGGGAGCTGTTTTTT.